This entry lists 10 T cell receptor beta chains sequenced from one sample in a study of blood T cell repertoires in COVID-19. TCRdb's copy holds only in-frame clones and misses some; the assay was immunoSEQ multiplex PCR. The sample includes fewer than 110,000 clones, approximately 88% of them seen just once. Sample: peripheral blood. These receptors all stem from a man aged 40-50 years with active or convalescent COVID-19.

The V gene is TRBV28, the J gene TRBJ2-1; TRBD2 aligns across 10 bases. Unmatched junction bases numbered 21, after V lost 5 bases and J lost 2 bases. This CDR3 comprises 21 residues. Germline CDR1 is MDHEN and CDR2 is SYDVKM. The CDR3 DNA reads TGTGCCAGCAGTGACCCCAGGGGAGCGGGAGGGGTATATGAGGCCTACAATGAGCAGTTCTTC. As protein: CASSDPRGAGGVYEAYNEQFF.

The gene calls are TRBV25-1 and TRBJ2-5; possibly TRBD2 for D (6 bases). The V gene lost 2 bases and the J gene lost 4 bases, with 8 bases spanning the gap. The CDR3 runs 13 residues. In germline, CDR1 is MGHDK, CDR2 SYGVNS. The CDR3 nucleotides are TGTGCCAGCAGTGAAATGGGGGGAGAGACCCAGTACTTC. Protein product: CASSEMGGETQYF.

The chain carries TRBV4-1 and TRBJ1-2; 8 positions agree with TRBD1. Germline V gene lookup returns CDR1 MGHRA and CDR2 YSYEKL. The length of the CDR3 is 13 residues. J lost 4 bases, V lost 9 bases, and 7 bases had no gene match. CDR3 DNA sequence: TGCGCCAGTCAAGGGACAGGAGGCTATGGCTACACCTTC. Protein: CASQGTGGYGYTF.

This clone was counted once. The chain is built from TRBV29-1 and TRBJ2-4, with D tentatively TRBD1 (6 bases). The CDR3 loop spans 13 amino acids. V gave up 4 bases and J gave up 6 bases, with 13 bases separating them. Germline V gene data show CDR1 as SQVTM and CDR2 as ANQGSEA. The CDR3 nucleotides read TGCAGCGTTGGTACACAGGGCAGAAACATTCAGTACTTC. It translates to CSVGTQGRNIQYF.

This sequence joins TRBV5-4 and TRBJ2-5; 7 bases fit TRBD2. The germline gives CDR1 SGHNT, CDR2 YYREEE (reference sequence). Trimming took 4 bases from V and 1 from J; bases not matched to a gene: 7. CDR3 length equals 15 residues. The CDR3 loop is CASSQTSTSQETQYF. CDR3 DNA sequence: TGTGCCAGCAGCCAGACTAGCACCTCCCAAGAGACCCAGTACTTC.

The J gene is TRBJ1-3, the V gene TRBV6-5, with D tentatively TRBD1 (5 bases). The V end lost 2 bases, the J end lost 4 bases, and 12 bases lay between the germline ends. The CDR3 spans 15 residues. The germline CDR1 and CDR2 sequences are MNHEY and SVGAGI. CDR3 DNA: TGTGCCAGCAGTTACACGGGACTAACGGGAAACACCATATATTTT. Amino acid sequence: CASSYTGLTGNTIYF.

V usage is TRBV21-1 and J usage is TRBJ2-1; the D call of TRBD2 is as the table states it, not checked on the DNA. TRBV21-1 is assigned pseudogene status. The CDR3 sequence is 18 residues long. The CDR3 DNA follows: TGTGCCAGCAGCACCCGACGACTAGGGCGTCCATCCTACAATGAGCAGTTCTTC. Protein: CASSTRRLGRPSYNEQFF.

DNA of the CDR3: TGTGCCAGCTCACTTGCAGGGGGCGCGGAAGCTTTCTTT. Translating it yields CASSLAGGAEAFF. This rearrangement joins TRBV18 to TRBJ1-1; 8 bases fit TRBD1. Per germline, CDR1 KGHSH and CDR2 LQKENI. V trimming: 4 bases; J trimming: 8 bases; junction bases outside the gene matches: 6. The CDR3 is 13 amino acids.

The chain joins TRBV27 to TRBJ2-7; D gene unclear. Germline V CDR1 and CDR2: MNHEY, SMNVEV (reference sequence). CDR3 length: 15 amino acids. Between the trimmed V and J ends, which lost 2 bases and 6 bases, there was a span of 17 bases. The CDR3 region has the DNA TGTGCCAGCAGTTTAGCGATCGACTCCCCCACCGAGCAGTACTTC. It is translated as CASSLAIDSPTEQYF.

The V gene is TRBV5-1, the J gene TRBJ2-3, with 8 bases identical to TRBD1. There are 17 residues in the CDR3. Germline V gives CDR1 SGHRS, CDR2 YFSETQ. Trimming took 2 bases from V and 5 from J; bases not matched to a gene: 13. The CDR3 nucleotides read TGCGCCAGCAGCTTAGCCGGACAGGGTTTTGAGGGAGATACGCAGTATTTT. Protein sequence: CASSLAGQGFEGDTQYF.